This T cell receptor beta chain appears in the sequencing data of a study of cytomegalovirus exposure and HLA in healthy donors. Study information: HLA-typed donors were the source of roughly 80 million unique TCRs held in an early data release.

The CDR3 is made up of 14 amino acids. With 2 bases removed from V and 5 bases from J, the gap between germline ends came to 13 bases. Germline loops: CDR1 MNHEY, CDR2 SVGAGI. As regards this clone: Its antigen is undetermined.

PCR amplification relied on 60 Vbeta primers (plus 13 Jbeta primers). Produced via immunoSEQ multiplex PCR; TCRdb's table is partial and in-frame only. There are under 150,000 clones in the sample; more than 65% occur only once, and over 2% lies in the top ten. Overall study results and limits: Later work associated 17,000 or so TCR beta sequences with HLA alleles at 0.05 false discovery rate.

The J gene is TRBJ2-7, the V gene TRBV6-5; D is possibly TRBD1 (5 bases). This clonotype was sampled from a woman aged 60-75 years in good health and CMV-seropositive. Source material: PBMCs. The CDR3 is CASSYGARVHEQYF. CDR3 bases: TGTGCCAGCAGTTACGGGGCCAGGGTACACGAGCAGTACTTC.